Shown below are 32 T cell receptor beta chains from a single sample sequenced in a study of PD-L1 blockade in urothelial cancer. Sequenced by immunoSEQ multiplex PCR; TCRdb stores in-frame clones only, minus some. Seen here are roughly 95,000 clones, roughly 91% observed once, and the top ten hold more than 1.5%. Sample time point: pretreatment peripheral blood. The specimen comprised PBMCs, sampled around atezolizumab (anti-PD-L1) treatment. These receptors came from a man aged 55-75 years with urothelial cancer.

This clone showed up just a few times. The chain uses TRBV6-6 and TRBJ1-2; the D is unclear. The CDR3 loop spans 16 amino acids. Looked up from germline, CDR1 is MNHNY and CDR2 is SVGAGI (reference sequence). V lost 6 bases and J 4 bases, leaving 21 bases between the germline ends. CDR3 loop: CASSPRAGSHFYGYTF. The CDR3 coding sequence is TGTGCCAGCAGCCCTAGGGCGGGGTCCCACTTCTATGGCTACACCTTC.

This chain links TRBV4-3 with TRBJ2-1, with 16 bases that match TRBD2. CDR3 size: 18 residues. With V trimmed by 4 bases and J by 4 bases, 7 bases remained unmatched. Germline CDR1 is LGHNA and CDR2 is YSLEER. CDR3 nucleotide sequence: TGCGCCAGCAGCCCTGGGACTAGCGGGGGGGACCCATACAATGAGCAGTTCTTC. Its protein is CASSPGTSGGDPYNEQFF.

The chain links TRBV11-2 to TRBJ2-7; a possible D gene is TRBD2 (6 bases). The CDR3 extends over 17 amino acids. V gave up 0 bases and J gave up 1 base, with 16 bases separating them. CDR1 and CDR2 (germline): SGHAT, FQNNGV. The CDR3 coding sequence is TGTGCCAGCAGCTTAGATAGCGGAAGCACAAAATCCTACGAGCAGTACTTC. Translated: CASSLDSGSTKSYEQYF.

The chain has TRBV5-1 and TRBJ1-6; 7 positions match TRBD1. CDR3 length: 19 residues. Germline values: CDR1 SGHRS, CDR2 YFSETQ. The trim removed 4 bases at V and 8 bases at J, leaving 21 bases unmatched. The CDR3 coding sequence is TGCGCCAGCAGCCATAAACCCCCGGGACAGATTCTTATTGATTCACCCCTCCACTTT. It yields the protein CASSHKPPGQILIDSPLHF.

This chain connects TRBV4-1 to TRBJ2-2; no definite D call. This CDR3 has 13 amino acids. The germline V and J ends were trimmed by 5 bases and 0 bases, with 4 bases remaining between them. Germline V lookup: CDR1 MGHRA, CDR2 YSYEKL. CDR3 coding DNA: TGCGCCAGCAGCTCCACGAACACCGGGGAGCTGTTTTTT. This sequence encodes CASSSTNTGELFF.

This clone has only a few counts. The J gene is TRBJ2-1, the V gene TRBV9; 9 nucleotides match TRBD1. With V trimmed by 3 bases and J by 7 bases, 8 bases remained unmatched. CDR3 length: 15 residues. CDR1 SGDLS and CDR2 YYNGEE come from the germline V gene. Written as DNA, the CDR3 is TGTGCCAGCAGCGAGGCCGGGACAGGGAGTAATGAGCAGTTCTTC. This codes for CASSEAGTGSNEQFF.

This sequence joins TRBV4-2 and TRBJ2-3; D perhaps matches TRBD2 (5 bases). This CDR3 is built from 14 residues. Between the trimmed V and J ends, which lost 4 bases and 1 base, there was a span of 9 bases. Germline V CDR1 and CDR2: LGHNA, YNFKEQ. The CDR3 region is CASSLGAGTDTQYF. In DNA, the CDR3 is TGTGCCAGCAGCCTTGGAGCGGGCACAGATACGCAGTATTTT.

This chain links TRBV9 with TRBJ2-7, with TRBD1 matching 8 bases. The ends lost 0 bases at V and 4 bases at J; junction bases unmatched: 6. The CDR3 is 15 residues long. The germline V gene has CDR1 SGDLS and CDR2 YYNGEE. In DNA, the CDR3 is TGTGCCAGCAGCGTAGGTCCAGGACAGGGTTACGAGCAGTACTTC. Protein sequence: CASSVGPGQGYEQYF. The full variable domain, with the rest looked up from reference TRBV9 and TRBJ2-7, is DSGVTQTPKHLITATGQRVTLRCSPRSGDLSVYWYQQSLDQGLQFLIQYYNGEERAKGNILERFSAQQFPDLHSELNLSSLELGDSALYFCASSVGPGQGYEQYFGPGTRLTVT.

This chain uses TRBV29-1 with TRBJ2-1; TRBD1 might be the D (6 bases). The CDR3 has 14 residues. V was pared by 3 bases and J by 9 bases, with 18 bases between. CDR1 SQVTM and CDR2 ANQGSEA come from the germline V gene. The CDR3 loop reads CSVDRGQGWGEQFF. The CDR3 bases are TGCAGCGTTGACAGGGGTCAAGGTTGGGGTGAGCAGTTCTTC.

The chain joins TRBV27 to TRBJ2-1; the D gene is possibly TRBD2 (5 bases). Germline V gene lookup returns CDR1 MNHEY and CDR2 SMNVEV (reference sequence). V gave up 5 bases and J gave up 7 bases, with 30 bases separating them. CDR3 size: 19 residues. CDR3 DNA: TGTGCCAGCAGTCATTTTCGGCGGCCAAACCCTCAACGCGGGAATGAGCAGTTCTTC. Its translation: CASSHFRRPNPQRGNEQFF.

The chain carries TRBV5-6 and TRBJ2-1; TRBD1 matches 8 bases. Germline CDR1 and CDR2: SGHDT and YYEEEE. The V gene end was trimmed by 4 bases and the J gene end by 4 bases; junction bases not matched to a gene: 7. The CDR3 is 15 amino acids. The CDR3 nucleotides read TGTGCCAGCAGCCAGGACAGGGAGAATTACAATGAGCAGTTCTTC. Translation: CASSQDRENYNEQFF.

The chain has TRBV4-2 and TRBJ2-3; TRBD2 agrees at 9 bases. CDR3 length: 18 residues. The junction had 15 bases not matched to a gene; V was cut back by 3 bases and J by 5 bases. Looked up from germline, CDR1 is LGHNA and CDR2 is YNFKEQ. The CDR3 DNA is TGTGCCAGCAGCCAGCACTTAGCCGGGACTAGCCGGATAGATACGCAGTATTTT. Its translation: CASSQHLAGTSRIDTQYF.

The gene calls are TRBV28 and TRBJ2-7, with 7 bases aligning to TRBD1. Germline V gives CDR1 MDHEN, CDR2 SYDVKM. The V and J ends lost 6 bases and 3 bases, in that order; junction bases with no gene match: 14. The CDR3 covers 16 residues. The CDR3 DNA reads TGTGCCAGCAGGCTCGCCGTCGGACAGGAACACTACGAGCAGTACTTC. Amino acids: CASRLAVGQEHYEQYF.

The chain carries TRBV4-1 and TRBJ2-3; no clear D gene. The CDR3 covers 15 residues. V was clipped by 1 base and J by 2 bases, with 10 bases between them. The germline gives CDR1 MGHRA, CDR2 YSYEKL. The CDR3 bases are TGCGCCAGCAGCCAAGTGGGCAGAACCACAGATACGCAGTATTTT. Protein product: CASSQVGRTTDTQYF.

The chain couples TRBV5-1 to TRBJ2-7, with D unresolved. From germline, CDR1 is SGHRS and CDR2 YFSETQ. Trimming removed 1 base from V and 0 bases from J, with 8 bases in between. The CDR3 loop spans 14 amino acids. CDR3 in DNA: TGCGCCAGCAGCTTGACAATACCCTCCTACGAGCAGTACTTC. Translated: CASSLTIPSYEQYF. Complete variable domain (other parts from reference TRBV5-1 and TRBJ2-7): KAGVTQTPRYLIKTRGQQVTLSCSPISGHRSVSWYQQTPGQGLQFLFEYFSETQRNKGNFPGRFSGRQFSNSRSEMNVSTLELGDSALYLCASSLTIPSYEQYFGPGTRLTVT.

A note on this clone: One end of the junction does not line up with germline, which may come from a read error. The rearrangement links TRBV7-2 to TRBJ1-6; no clear D. From germline, CDR1 is SGHTA and CDR2 FQGNSA. CDR3 length: 15 residues. This CDR3 reads CASSPHEGIHPSLYF. The CDR3 DNA reads as TGTGCCAGCAGCCCTCACGAGGGAATTCACCCCTCCCTTTACTTT.

V and J are TRBV7-2 and TRBJ1-5, with 7 positions matching TRBD1. Germline CDR1 is SGHTA and CDR2 is FQGNSA. The CDR3 length is 14 residues. The J segment lost 4 bases and the V segment lost 5 bases, leaving 5 bases of the junction unmatched. For the CDR3, the DNA is TGTGCCAGCAGCCCGGACAGGACGAATCAGCCCCAGCATTTT. It yields the protein CASSPDRTNQPQHF.

This chain connects TRBV4-2 to TRBJ1-6; maybe TRBD1 (6 bases). Germline V gives CDR1 LGHNA, CDR2 YNFKEQ. The V end lost 1 base, the J end lost 12 bases, and 10 bases lay between the germline ends. This CDR3 region has 13 residues. CDR3 nucleotides: TGTGCCAGCAGCCAAGTGACAGGAGAACCCCTCCACTTT. Its protein is CASSQVTGEPLHF.

This chain connects TRBV28 to TRBJ2-5; 7 bases map to TRBD1. The CDR3 is 15 amino acids. V shed 5 bases and J 4 bases; nucleotides not matched to a gene: 10. Germline V gene sequence: CDR1 MDHEN, CDR2 SYDVKM. The CDR3 DNA reads TGTGCCAGCAGTCACCCCACAGGGGAAGGAGAGACCCAGTACTTC. It specifies CASSHPTGEGETQYF.

In this sample, this clone turned up once. The V and J genes are TRBV27 and TRBJ2-1; 12 bases are shared with TRBD2. CDR1 is MNHEY, CDR2 SMNVEV, per germline (reference sequence). V shed 3 bases, J shed 5 bases, and the junction held 8 bases outside the gene matches. The CDR3 runs to 17 residues. CDR3 nucleotide sequence: TGTGCCAGCAGTTTCCTCCCCCTAGCGGGAGGGGACAATGAGCAGTTCTTC. Translating gives CASSFLPLAGGDNEQFF.

CDR3 protein: CASSLAGTSGFNEQFF. The CDR3 nucleotides read TGCGCCAGCAGCTTGGCCGGGACTAGCGGTTTCAATGAGCAGTTCTTC. The chain is built from TRBV5-1 and TRBJ2-1, with 11 positions matching TRBD2. CDR3 length equals 16 residues. V shed 0 bases and J 6 bases; nucleotides not matched to a gene: 5. Germline-derived CDR1 and CDR2 are SGHRS and YFSETQ.

The chain has TRBV7-9 and TRBJ1-2; 7 bases match TRBD1. The germline V gene has CDR1 SEHNR and CDR2 FQNEAQ (reference sequence). The ends lost 4 bases at V and 1 base at J; junction bases unmatched: 6. This CDR3 region has 15 residues. CDR3 loop: CASSSGTDYNYGYTF. Here the CDR3 DNA reads TGTGCCAGCAGCTCGGGGACAGATTATAACTATGGCTACACCTTC.

This chain uses TRBV28 with TRBJ1-3; maybe TRBD1 (6 bases). This CDR3 spans 13 amino acids. Germline V gene lookup returns CDR1 MDHEN and CDR2 SYDVKM. The V gene lost 7 bases and the J gene lost 4 bases, with 11 bases spanning the gap. The CDR3 coding sequence is TGTGCCAGCAATACAGGGAAAGGAAACACCATATATTTT. This sequence encodes CASNTGKGNTIYF.

The V call is TRBV27, the J call TRBJ2-7; a weak D match, TRBD1 (6 bases). V was clipped by 7 bases and J by 4 bases, with 17 bases between them. The CDR3 consists of 14 residues. From germline, CDR1 is MNHEY and CDR2 SMNVEV (reference sequence). The CDR3 DNA follows: TGTGCCAGCATCGGTCGGACAGCACCTTACGAGCAGTACTTC. Amino acids: CASIGRTAPYEQYF.

The V gene is TRBV4-3, the J gene TRBJ2-2, with D unclear. The V end was cut by 1 base, the J end by 4 bases, with 7 bases between. The germline V gene encodes CDR1 LGHNA and CDR2 YSLEER. The CDR3 is 14 amino acids. The CDR3 coding sequence is TGCGCCAGCAGCCAAGGCCGGGTCACCGGGGAGCTGTTTTTT. This codes for CASSQGRVTGELFF.

The chain couples TRBV7-2 to TRBJ1-2, with 8 bases lining up with TRBD1. The germline V gene encodes CDR1 SGHTA and CDR2 FQGNSA. Trimming at V came to 4 bases and at J to 6 bases, leaving 10 bases not matched to a gene. The CDR3 loop spans 15 amino acids. The CDR3 region has the DNA TGTGCCAGCAGCTCCACCAGGACAGGGTGGGATGGCTACACCTTC. Its translation is CASSSTRTGWDGYTF.

The J gene is TRBJ1-2, the V gene TRBV7-3, with 8 bases lining up with TRBD1. Germline trimming cut 0 bases from V and 6 bases from J; bases unmatched to any gene: 6. The CDR3 totals 15 residues. Looked up from germline, CDR1 is SGHTA and CDR2 is FQGTGA. The CDR3 sequence: CASSLTGRGRDGYTF. CDR3 coding DNA: TGTGCCAGCAGCTTAACGGGCAGGGGGCGCGATGGCTACACCTTC.

This rearrangement joins TRBV5-1 to TRBJ2-7; 8 nucleotides align to TRBD1. CDR1 is SGHRS, CDR2 YFSETQ, per germline. The CDR3 covers 15 residues. V trimming: 4 bases; J trimming: 2 bases; junction bases outside the gene matches: 8. The CDR3 spells CASSPSGTGTYEQYF. DNA of the CDR3: TGCGCCAGCAGCCCCTCCGGGACAGGAACCTACGAGCAGTACTTC.

The chain has TRBV28 and TRBJ2-7, with D possibly being TRBD2 (7 bases). Germline assignment: CDR1 MDHEN and CDR2 SYDVKM. The CDR3 runs to 15 residues. V lost 3 bases and J lost 1, with 13 bases in between. The CDR3 here is CASSLGGLVSYEQYF. The CDR3 DNA follows: TGTGCCAGCAGTTTGGGGGGGCTTGTGTCCTACGAGCAGTACTTC. Based on the CDR3 plus reference TRBV28 and TRBJ2-7, the full variable domain is DVKVTQSSRYLVKRTGEKVFLECVQDMDHENMFWYRQDPGLGLRLIYFSYDVKMKEKGDIPEGYSVSREKKERFSLILESASTNQTSMYLCASSLGGLVSYEQYFGPGTRLTVT.

There are a few counts of this clone. V and J are TRBV19 and TRBJ1-5, with 11 positions matching TRBD1. The CDR3 sequence is 15 residues long. Germline CDR1 reads LNHDA; CDR2 reads SQIVND (reference sequence). V shed 3 bases and J 4 bases; nucleotides not matched to a gene: 2. In nucleotides, the CDR3 is TGTGCCAGTAGTATGGGGACAGGGGGGAATCAGCCCCAGCATTTT. Translation: CASSMGTGGNQPQHF.

This clone was detected a few times. The V and J genes are TRBV7-8 and TRBJ1-6; 7 bases match TRBD1. CDR3 length: 14 residues. Germline V gene lookup returns CDR1 SGHVS and CDR2 FQNEAQ. J gave up 7 bases and V 6 bases, and 6 bases lay outside the gene matches. In nucleotides, the CDR3 is TGTGCCAGCAGACAGGGACAGCCAAATTCACCCCTCCACTTT. This translates into CASRQGQPNSPLHF.

The CDR3 spells CASSQEQGSNQPQHF. In nucleotides, the CDR3 is TGCGCCAGCAGCCAAGAACAGGGCAGCAATCAGCCCCAGCATTTT. This chain links TRBV4-1 with TRBJ1-5, with D maybe TRBD1 (6 bases). The CDR3 spans 15 residues. V shed 0 bases and J shed 1 base, with 7 bases lying between them. Germline CDR1 is MGHRA and CDR2 is YSYEKL.